This TCR beta chain derives from a study of early T cells in non-severe SARS-CoV-2 infection. Germline values: CDR1 SNHLY, CDR2 FYNNEI. This CDR3 is 17 amino acids long. From the 5' RACE reads, TCRdb called clonotypes with MiXCR, one entry per CDR3 protein. Of 55,000 to 75,000 distinct CDR3 sequences in the sample, 7.5% to 10% were seen once. For this clonotype: The junction departs from germline at one end; a sequencing error may be responsible.

The TCR comes from an adult who was a healthcare worker with PCR-confirmed SARS-CoV-2 infection or an uninfected control (not recorded which). Sequenced material: whole blood. The chain recombines TRBV2 with TRBJ2-1; 12 bases align to TRBD1. The CDR3 loop is CVSSAGTGGLSYNEQFF. CDR3 DNA: TGTGTCAGCAGTGCCGGGACAGGGGGCTTATCCTACAATGAGCAGTTCTTC.